Detailed here is one T cell receptor beta chain. The CDR3 covers 15 residues. Trimming took 6 bases from V and 0 from J, leaving 11 bases between them. CDR1 and CDR2 from the germline V gene are MNHEY and SVGAGI. The entry originates in a study of blood T cell repertoires in COVID-19. Study context: The United States, Italy and Spain provided the acute and convalescent COVID-19 samples. PBMCs, B-cell-depleted T cells, or T cells provided the cDNA or gDNA that made up the material.

Data came from immunoSEQ multiplex PCR; TCRdb stores just in-frame clones and leaves some out. The sample yields about 70,000 clones, about four fifths seen once. This chain uses TRBV6-5 with TRBJ1-4; maybe TRBD1 (5 bases). The sequence was collected from a woman aged 80 or over with acute or convalescent COVID-19. What was sequenced was peripheral blood. The DNA of the CDR3 is TGTGCCAGCAGGCGGCAGGGTGCAACTAATGAAAAACTGTTTTTT. As protein: CASRRQGATNEKLFF.